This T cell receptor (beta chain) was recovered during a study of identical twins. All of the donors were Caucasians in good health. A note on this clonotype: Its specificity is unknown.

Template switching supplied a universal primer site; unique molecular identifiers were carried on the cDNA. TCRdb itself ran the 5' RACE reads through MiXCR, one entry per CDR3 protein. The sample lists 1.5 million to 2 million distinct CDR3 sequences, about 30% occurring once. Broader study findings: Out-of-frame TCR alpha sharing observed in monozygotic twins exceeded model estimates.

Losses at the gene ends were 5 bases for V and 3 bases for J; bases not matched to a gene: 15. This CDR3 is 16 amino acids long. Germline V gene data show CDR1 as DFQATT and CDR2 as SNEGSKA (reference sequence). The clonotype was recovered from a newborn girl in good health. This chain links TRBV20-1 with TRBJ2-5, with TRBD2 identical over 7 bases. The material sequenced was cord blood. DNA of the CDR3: TGCAGTGCTGAAAAGGCGGGGGAGCTAACGGAAGAGACCCAGTACTTC. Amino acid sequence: CSAEKAGELTEETQYF.